Shown below are 6 T cell receptor beta chains from a single sample sequenced in a study of T cells in women clearing cervical HPV infection. Repertoires were generated with immunoSEQ multiplex PCR, while TCRdb's copy carries only in-frame clones and drops some. Seen in this sample are approximately 31,000 clones; the ten most common clones hold 3% to 3.5%. Sample: blood buffy coat. The source is a woman between 18 and 70 years old with a cervical HPV16 infection that either progressed to CIN3+ or cleared (not recorded which).

Concerning this clone: Coverage ceases 3 residues before the CDR3 finishes, and the germline J gene fills in the end. This chain links TRBV7-3 with TRBJ2-5, with 10 bases lining up with TRBD1. Trimming at V came to 5 bases and at J to 2 bases, leaving 5 bases not matched to a gene. Germline-derived CDR1 and CDR2 are SGHTA and FQGTGA. The CDR3 loop spans 15 amino acids. CDR3 residues: CASSRDRGPQETQYF. Partial CDR3 DNA: TGTGCCAGCAGCCGAGACAGGGGGCCACAAGAGACC.

In regard to this clone: The read comes to an end 3 residues before the CDR3 does, leaving the germline J gene to fill in the end. This sequence joins TRBV7-2 and TRBJ1-6; D call uncertain. Germline-derived CDR1 and CDR2 are SGHTA and FQGNSA. This CDR3 spans 14 amino acids. V was cut by 3 bases and J by 4 bases, with 7 bases left in between. CDR3 bases read: TGTGCCAGCAGCTTCCAACAGTATAATTCACCC. As protein: CASSFQQYNSP. The complete CDR3 sequence is CASSFQQYNSPLHF.

The CDR3 loop is CASSITGGPYEQYF. The part of the CDR3 DNA that was read is TGTGCCAGTAGTATTACAGGGGGCCCCTACGAG. The chain carries TRBV19 and TRBJ2-7, with 9 bases aligning to TRBD1. The read stops 3 residues short of the end of the CDR3; the missing end is completed from the germline J gene. The CDR3 is made up of 14 amino acids. V dropped 3 bases and J dropped 2; count of bases not matched to a gene: 2. CDR1 is LNHDA, CDR2 SQIVND, per germline (reference sequence).

As to this clone: The read stops 3 residues short of the end of the CDR3; the missing end is completed from the germline J gene. The rearrangement joins TRBV2 to TRBJ1-5; TRBD1 aligns across 9 bases. The V gene's germline CDR1 is SNHLY and CDR2 FYNNEI. J lost 4 bases, V lost 8 bases, and 12 bases had no gene match. The CDR3 contains 16 residues. The covered CDR3 bases are TGTGCCAGCCAAATTACACAGGGGGCAGTAAATCAGCCC. It specifies CASQITQGAVNQP. The whole CDR3 reads CASQITQGAVNQPQHF.

On this clone: The CDR3 extends 3 residues past the end of the read, so its final part is completed from the germline J gene. The rearrangement links TRBV5-1 to TRBJ1-4; tentatively, D is TRBD1 (6 bases). The CDR3 is made up of 13 amino acids. The germline V gene has CDR1 SGHRS and CDR2 YFSETQ. The V gene lost 5 bases and the J gene lost 7 bases, with 12 bases spanning the gap. The DNA read from the CDR3 is TGCGCCAGCAGTTATGACAGGCTTGAAAAA. Protein product: CASSYDRLEK. In full, the CDR3 reads CASSYDRLEKLFF. The entire variable domain, with the rest obtained from reference TRBV5-1 and TRBJ1-4, is as follows: KAGVTQTPRYLIKTRGQQVTLSCSPISGHRSVSWYQQTPGQGLQFLFEYFSETQRNKGNFPGRFSGRQFSNSRSEMNVSTLELGDSALYLCASSYDRLEKLFFGSGTQLSVL.

Regarding this clone: The read stops 3 residues short of the end of the CDR3; the missing end is completed from the germline J gene. The chain has TRBV20-1 and TRBJ2-2; TRBD2 is a possible D gene (5 bases). The CDR3 is 14 amino acids. Germline loops: CDR1 DFQATT, CDR2 SNEGSKA (reference sequence). Trimming took off 5 bases at V and 5 bases at J, with 15 bases between the two ends. This CDR3 reads CSAPPPTGTGELFF. The sequenced CDR3 bases are TGCAGTGCTCCTCCTCCGACGGGGACCGGGGAG.